This T cell receptor beta chain derives from a study of blood T cell repertoires in COVID-19. Study information: Each recovered donor of Cohort 3 presented with two negative PCRs, clearance, or symptom resolution.

As processed by the authors: Cell counts per sample came from amplifying reference gene primers. Using immunoSEQ multiplex PCR, the repertoire was profiled, and TCRdb retains in-frame clones only, with some absent. V and J calls and clone size are those listed in that table; D and trimming were worked out from the DNA. The table records about 280,000 clones, more than 70% of them present only once. Individuals aged about 18 to 89 years were recruited from about two dozen US areas. Germline trimming cut 2 bases from V and 7 bases from J; bases unmatched to any gene: 8. CDR1 is SNHLY, CDR2 FYNNEI, per germline. The CDR3 loop spans 15 amino acids.

The sample was PBMCs or T cells enriched from blood (not recorded which). The chain carries TRBV2 and TRBJ1-2; 9 bases are shared with TRBD1. The sequence was collected from a woman aged 60 to 75 in a cohort exposed to, infected with or recovered from COVID-19 (not recorded which). As DNA, the CDR3 is TGTGCCAGCAGTGAAATCGGGACAGGGTCAGGTGGCTACACCTTC. It specifies CASSEIGTGSGGYTF.